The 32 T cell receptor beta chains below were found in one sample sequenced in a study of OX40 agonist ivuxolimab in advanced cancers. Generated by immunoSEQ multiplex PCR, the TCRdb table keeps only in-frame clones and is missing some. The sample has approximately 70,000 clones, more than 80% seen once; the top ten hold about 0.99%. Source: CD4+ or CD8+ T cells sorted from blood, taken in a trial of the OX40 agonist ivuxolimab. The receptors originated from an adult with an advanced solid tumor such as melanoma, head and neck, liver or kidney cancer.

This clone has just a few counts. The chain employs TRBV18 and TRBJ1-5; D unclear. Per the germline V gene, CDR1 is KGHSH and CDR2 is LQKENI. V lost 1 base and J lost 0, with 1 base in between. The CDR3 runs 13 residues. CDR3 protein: CASSPLSNQPQHF. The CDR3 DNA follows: TGTGCCAGCTCACCACTTAGCAATCAGCCCCAGCATTTT. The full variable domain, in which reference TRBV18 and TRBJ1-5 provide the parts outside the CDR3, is NAGVMQNPRHLVRRRGQEARLRCSPMKGHSHVYWYRQLPEEGLKFMVYLQKENIIDESGMPKERFSAEFPKEGPSILRIQQVVRGDSAAYFCASSPLSNQPQHFGDGTRLSIL.

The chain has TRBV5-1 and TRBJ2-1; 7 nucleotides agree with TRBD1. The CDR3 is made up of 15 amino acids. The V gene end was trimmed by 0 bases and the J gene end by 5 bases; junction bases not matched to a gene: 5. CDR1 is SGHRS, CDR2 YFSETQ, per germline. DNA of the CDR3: TGCGCCAGCAGCTTGGCGAGACAGGGAGACAATGAGCAGTTCTTC. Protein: CASSLARQGDNEQFF. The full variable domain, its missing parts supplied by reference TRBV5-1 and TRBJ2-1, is KAGVTQTPRYLIKTRGQQVTLSCSPISGHRSVSWYQQTPGQGLQFLFEYFSETQRNKGNFPGRFSGRQFSNSRSEMNVSTLELGDSALYLCASSLARQGDNEQFFGPGTRLTVL.

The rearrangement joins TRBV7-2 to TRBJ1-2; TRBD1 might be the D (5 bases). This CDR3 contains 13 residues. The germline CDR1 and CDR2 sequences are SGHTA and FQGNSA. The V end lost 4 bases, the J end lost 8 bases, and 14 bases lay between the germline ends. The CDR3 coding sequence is TGTGCCAGCAGCTACGACAGACCGGGCGGCTACACCTTC. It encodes CASSYDRPGGYTF.

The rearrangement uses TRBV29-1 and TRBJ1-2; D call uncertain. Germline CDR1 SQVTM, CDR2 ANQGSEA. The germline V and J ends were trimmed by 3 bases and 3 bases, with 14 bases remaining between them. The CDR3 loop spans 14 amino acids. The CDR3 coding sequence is TGCAGCGTTGATAACTCGCCCAAAGACTATGGCTACACCTTC. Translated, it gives CSVDNSPKDYGYTF.

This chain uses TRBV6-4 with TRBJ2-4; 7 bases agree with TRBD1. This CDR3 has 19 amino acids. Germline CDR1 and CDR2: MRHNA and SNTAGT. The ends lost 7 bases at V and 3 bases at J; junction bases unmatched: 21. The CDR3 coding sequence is TGTGCCAGCACAAGACAGGGATGGATTATAAGGGATGGCAAAAACATTCAGTACTTC. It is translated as CASTRQGWIIRDGKNIQYF.

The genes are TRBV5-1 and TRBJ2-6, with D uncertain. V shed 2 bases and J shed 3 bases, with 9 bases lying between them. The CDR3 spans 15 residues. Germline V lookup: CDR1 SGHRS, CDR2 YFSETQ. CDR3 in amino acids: CASSLVVGGANVLTF. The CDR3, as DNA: TGCGCCAGCAGCTTAGTGGTTGGTGGGGCCAACGTCCTGACTTTC.

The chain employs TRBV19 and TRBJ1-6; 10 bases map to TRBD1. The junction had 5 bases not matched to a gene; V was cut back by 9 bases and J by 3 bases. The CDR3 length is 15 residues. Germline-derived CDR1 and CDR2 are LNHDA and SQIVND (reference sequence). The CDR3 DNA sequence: TGTGCCAGCGGTCGGACAGGGGGCTATAATTCACCCCTCCACTTT. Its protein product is CASGRTGGYNSPLHF.

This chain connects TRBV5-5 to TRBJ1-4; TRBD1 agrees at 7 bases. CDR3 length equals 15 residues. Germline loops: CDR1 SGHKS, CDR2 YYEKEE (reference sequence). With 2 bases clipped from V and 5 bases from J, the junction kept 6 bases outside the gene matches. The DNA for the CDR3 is TGTGCCAGCAGCTTCTACGACAGGGTAAATGAAAAACTGTTTTTT. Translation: CASSFYDRVNEKLFF.

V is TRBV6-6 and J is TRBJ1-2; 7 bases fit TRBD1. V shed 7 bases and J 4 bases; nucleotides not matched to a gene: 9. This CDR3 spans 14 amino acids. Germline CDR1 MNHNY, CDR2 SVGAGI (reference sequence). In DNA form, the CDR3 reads TGTGCCAGCAACCCCCGGGACAGCCCCTATGGCTACACCTTC. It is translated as CASNPRDSPYGYTF.

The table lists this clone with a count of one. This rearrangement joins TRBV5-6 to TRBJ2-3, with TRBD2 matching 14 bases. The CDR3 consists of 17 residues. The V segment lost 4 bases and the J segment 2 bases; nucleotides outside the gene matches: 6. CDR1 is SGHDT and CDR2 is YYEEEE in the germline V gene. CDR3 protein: CASSPGTSGGFTDTQYF. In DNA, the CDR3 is TGTGCCAGCAGCCCCGGGACTAGCGGGGGCTTCACAGATACGCAGTATTTT.

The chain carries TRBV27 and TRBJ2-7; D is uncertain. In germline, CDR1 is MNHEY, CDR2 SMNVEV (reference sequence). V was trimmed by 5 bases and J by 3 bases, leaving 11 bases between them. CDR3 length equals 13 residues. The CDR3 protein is CASSSGKSYEQYF. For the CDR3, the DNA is TGTGCCAGCAGTAGTGGGAAGAGCTACGAGCAGTACTTC.

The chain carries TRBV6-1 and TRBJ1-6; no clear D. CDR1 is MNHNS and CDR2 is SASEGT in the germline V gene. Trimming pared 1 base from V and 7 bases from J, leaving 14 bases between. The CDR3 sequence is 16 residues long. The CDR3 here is CASSEGGVGWNSPLHF. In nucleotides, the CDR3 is TGTGCCAGCAGTGAAGGTGGTGTGGGTTGGAATTCACCCCTCCACTTT.

CDR3 region: CARLGYGFKETQYF. The DNA for the CDR3 is TGCGCCAGGTTGGGGTACGGCTTCAAAGAGACCCAGTACTTC. This rearrangement joins TRBV5-1 to TRBJ2-5; no definite D call. There are 14 residues in the CDR3. Trimming took off 8 bases at V and 3 bases at J, with 17 bases between the two ends. Germline CDR1 is SGHRS and CDR2 is YFSETQ.

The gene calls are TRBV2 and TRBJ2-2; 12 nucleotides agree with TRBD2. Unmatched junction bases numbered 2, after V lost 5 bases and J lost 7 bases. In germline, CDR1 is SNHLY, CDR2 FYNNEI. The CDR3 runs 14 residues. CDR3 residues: CASSRLAGVGELFF. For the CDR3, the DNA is TGTGCCAGCAGTAGACTAGCGGGAGTCGGGGAGCTGTTTTTT.

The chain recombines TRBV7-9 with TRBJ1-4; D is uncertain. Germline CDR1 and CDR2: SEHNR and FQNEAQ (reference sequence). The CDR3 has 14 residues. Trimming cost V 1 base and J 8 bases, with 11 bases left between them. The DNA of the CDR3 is TGTGCCAGCAGCTTAGGGGAAGCGGAGGAAAAACTGTTTTTT. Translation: CASSLGEAEEKLFF.

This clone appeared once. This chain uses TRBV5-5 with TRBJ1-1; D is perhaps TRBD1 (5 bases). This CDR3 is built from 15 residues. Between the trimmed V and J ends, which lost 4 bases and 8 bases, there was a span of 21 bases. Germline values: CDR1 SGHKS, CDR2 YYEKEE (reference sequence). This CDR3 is CASSVPGLYSPEAFF. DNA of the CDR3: TGTGCCAGCAGCGTCCCGGGACTGTATTCTCCGGAAGCTTTCTTT.

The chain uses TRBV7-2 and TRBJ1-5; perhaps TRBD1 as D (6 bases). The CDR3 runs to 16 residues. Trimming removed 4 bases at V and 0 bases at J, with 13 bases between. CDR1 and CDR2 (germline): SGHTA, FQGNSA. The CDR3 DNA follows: TGTGCCAGCAGCTCCCTAGGGGGGTATAGCAATCAGCCCCAGCATTTT. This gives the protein CASSSLGGYSNQPQHF.

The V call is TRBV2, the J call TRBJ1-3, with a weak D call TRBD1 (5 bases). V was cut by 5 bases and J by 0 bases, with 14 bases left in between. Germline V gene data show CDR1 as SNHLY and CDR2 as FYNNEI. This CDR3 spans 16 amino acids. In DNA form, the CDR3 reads TGTGCCAGCAGTCTAGAAGGGGAGAACTCTGGAAACACCATATATTTT. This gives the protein CASSLEGENSGNTIYF.

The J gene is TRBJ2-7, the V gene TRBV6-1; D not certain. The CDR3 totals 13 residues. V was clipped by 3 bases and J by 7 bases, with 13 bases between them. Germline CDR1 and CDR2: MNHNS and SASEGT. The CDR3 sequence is CASSDLRSREQYF. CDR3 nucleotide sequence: TGTGCCAGCAGTGATTTACGCTCCCGGGAGCAGTACTTC.

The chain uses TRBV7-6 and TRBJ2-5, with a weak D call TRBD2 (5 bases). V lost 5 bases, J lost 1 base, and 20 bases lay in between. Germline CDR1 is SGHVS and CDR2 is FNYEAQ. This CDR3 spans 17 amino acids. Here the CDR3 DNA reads TGTGCCAGCAGCCCCCGGGGTCGACGGGCCCCCCAAGAGACCCAGTACTTC. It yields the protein CASSPRGRRAPQETQYF.

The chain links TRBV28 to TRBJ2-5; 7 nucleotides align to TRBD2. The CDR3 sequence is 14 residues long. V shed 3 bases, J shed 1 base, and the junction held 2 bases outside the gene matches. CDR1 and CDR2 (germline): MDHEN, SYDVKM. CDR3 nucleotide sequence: TGTGCCAGCAGTTTTCGGGGGGTCCAAGAGACCCAGTACTTC. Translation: CASSFRGVQETQYF.

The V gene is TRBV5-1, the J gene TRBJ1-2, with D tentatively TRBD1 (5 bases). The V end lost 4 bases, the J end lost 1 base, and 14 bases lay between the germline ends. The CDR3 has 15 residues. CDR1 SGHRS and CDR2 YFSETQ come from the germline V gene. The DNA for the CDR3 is TGCGCCAGCAGCCTGACACCGGGGCTTAACTATGGCTACACCTTC. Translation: CASSLTPGLNYGYTF.

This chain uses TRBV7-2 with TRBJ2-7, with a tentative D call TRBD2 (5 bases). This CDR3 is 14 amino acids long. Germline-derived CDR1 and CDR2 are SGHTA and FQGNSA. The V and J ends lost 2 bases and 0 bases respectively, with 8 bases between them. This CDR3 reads CASSLPGISYEQYF. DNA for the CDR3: TGTGCCAGCAGCTTACCCGGGATCTCCTACGAGCAGTACTTC. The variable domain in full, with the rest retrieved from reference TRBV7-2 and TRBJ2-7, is GAGVSQSPSNKVTEKGKDVELRCDPISGHTALYWYRQSLGQGLEFLIYFQGNSAPDKSGLPSDRFSAERTGGSVSTLTIQRTQQEDSAVYLCASSLPGISYEQYFGPGTRLTVT.

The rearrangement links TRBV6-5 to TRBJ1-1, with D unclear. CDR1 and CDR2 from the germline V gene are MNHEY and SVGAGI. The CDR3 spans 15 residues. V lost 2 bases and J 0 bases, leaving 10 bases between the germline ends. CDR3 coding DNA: TGTGCCAGCAGTTACAGGCATATGTTGAACACTGAAGCTTTCTTT. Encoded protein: CASSYRHMLNTEAFF.

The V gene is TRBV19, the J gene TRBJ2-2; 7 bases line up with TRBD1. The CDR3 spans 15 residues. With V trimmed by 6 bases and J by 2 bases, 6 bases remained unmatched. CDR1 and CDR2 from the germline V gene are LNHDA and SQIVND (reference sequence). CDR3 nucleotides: TGTGCCAGTAGGGTGACAGGGATAAACACCGGGGAGCTGTTTTTT. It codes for CASRVTGINTGELFF.

The CDR3 protein is CASATSTHDNEQFF. The CDR3 DNA sequence: TGTGCCAGCGCCACCTCGACACACGACAATGAGCAGTTCTTC. V and J are TRBV5-4 and TRBJ2-1, with D hard to call. With 7 bases removed from V and 5 bases from J, the gap between germline ends came to 16 bases. From germline, CDR1 is SGHNT and CDR2 YYREEE (reference sequence). The CDR3 consists of 14 residues.

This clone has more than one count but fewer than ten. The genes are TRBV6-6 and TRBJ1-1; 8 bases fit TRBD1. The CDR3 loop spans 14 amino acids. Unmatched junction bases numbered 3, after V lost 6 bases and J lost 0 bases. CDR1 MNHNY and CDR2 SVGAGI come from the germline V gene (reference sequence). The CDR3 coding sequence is TGTGCCAGCAGACAGGGGGTTATGAACACTGAAGCTTTCTTT. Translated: CASRQGVMNTEAFF.

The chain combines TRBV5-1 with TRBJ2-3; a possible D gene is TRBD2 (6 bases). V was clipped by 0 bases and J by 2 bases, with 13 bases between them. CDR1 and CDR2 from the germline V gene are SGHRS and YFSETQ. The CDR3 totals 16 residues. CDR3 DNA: TGCGCCAGCAGCTTGGAAGGAGGGATCTACACAGATACGCAGTATTTT. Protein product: CASSLEGGIYTDTQYF.

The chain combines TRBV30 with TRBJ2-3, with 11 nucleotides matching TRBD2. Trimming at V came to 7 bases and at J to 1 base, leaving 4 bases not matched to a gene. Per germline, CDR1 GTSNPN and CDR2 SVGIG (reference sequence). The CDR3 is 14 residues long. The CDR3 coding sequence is TGTGCCTCCTCACTAGCGGGGGGCACAGATACGCAGTATTTT. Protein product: CASSLAGGTDTQYF.

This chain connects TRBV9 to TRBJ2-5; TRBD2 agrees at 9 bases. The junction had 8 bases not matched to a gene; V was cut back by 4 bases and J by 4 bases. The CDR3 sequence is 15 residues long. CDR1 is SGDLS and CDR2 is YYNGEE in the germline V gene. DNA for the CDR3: TGTGCCAGCAGCCCGACCGGGACTAGCATAGAGACCCAGTACTTC. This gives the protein CASSPTGTSIETQYF. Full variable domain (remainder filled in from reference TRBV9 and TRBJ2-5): DSGVTQTPKHLITATGQRVTLRCSPRSGDLSVYWYQQSLDQGLQFLIQYYNGEERAKGNILERFSAQQFPDLHSELNLSSLELGDSALYFCASSPTGTSIETQYFGPGTRLLVL.

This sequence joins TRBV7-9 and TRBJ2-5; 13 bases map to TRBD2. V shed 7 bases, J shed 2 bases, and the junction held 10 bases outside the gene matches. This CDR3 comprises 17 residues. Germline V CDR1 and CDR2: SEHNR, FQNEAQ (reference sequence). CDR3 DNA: TGTGCCAGCACTAAACGGACTAGCGGGGGTTTACAAGAGACCCAGTACTTC. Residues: CASTKRTSGGLQETQYF.

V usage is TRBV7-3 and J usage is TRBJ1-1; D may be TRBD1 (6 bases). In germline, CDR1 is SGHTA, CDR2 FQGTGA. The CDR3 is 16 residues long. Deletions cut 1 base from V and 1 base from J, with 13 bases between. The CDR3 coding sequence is TGTGCCAGCAGCTTAAAGCCCGGGACATCGAACACTGAAGCTTTCTTT. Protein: CASSLKPGTSNTEAFF.